This T cell receptor (beta chain) appears in the sequencing data of a study of response to subunit inactivated influenza vaccine. In the case of this clonotype: The antigen is not known.

In TCRdb, the RT-PCR reads were re-called with MiXCR into one record per CDR3 protein. The profile covers hundreds of thousands of distinct CDR3 sequences, with approximately 18% appearing a single time and 11% taken by the ten largest. The germline V gene has CDR1 LGHDT and CDR2 YNNKEL (reference sequence). The CDR3 loop spans 14 amino acids. V was clipped by 3 bases and J by 4 bases; unmatched bases: 2. Study findings and constraints: Each seasonal flu vaccination may recruit only limited new T cells, authors suggested.

The V call is TRBV3-1, the J call TRBJ1-5; 8 positions match TRBD1. Sequences were derived from PBMCs from blood, sampled about 5 days after vaccination. The clonotype originates from a man in his forties or fifties who received an inactivated influenza vaccine. CDR3 sequence (DNA): TGTGCCAGCAGCCAGACAGGGGCGAATCAGCCCCAGCATTTT. Translated, it gives CASSQTGANQPQHF.